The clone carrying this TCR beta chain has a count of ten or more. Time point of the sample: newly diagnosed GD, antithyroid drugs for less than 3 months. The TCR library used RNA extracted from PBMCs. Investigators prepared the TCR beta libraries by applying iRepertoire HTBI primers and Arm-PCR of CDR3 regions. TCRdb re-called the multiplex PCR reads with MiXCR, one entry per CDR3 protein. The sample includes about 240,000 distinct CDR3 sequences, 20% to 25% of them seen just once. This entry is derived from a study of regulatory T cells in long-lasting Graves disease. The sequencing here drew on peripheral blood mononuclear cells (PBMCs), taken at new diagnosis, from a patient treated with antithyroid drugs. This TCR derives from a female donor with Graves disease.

Written as DNA, the CDR3 is TGTGCCAGCAGCCGAGAACTGGGGACAGGGATTCACTATGGCTACACCTTC. This codes for CASSRELGTGIHYGYTF. The chain uses TRBV3-1 and TRBJ1-2, with 9 bases that match TRBD1. Germline V gene data show CDR1 as LGHDT and CDR2 as YNNKEL (reference sequence). V was pared by 4 bases and J by 3 bases, with 12 bases of the junction left unmatched. The CDR3 spans 17 residues.